This T cell receptor (beta chain) was sequenced during a study of blood T cell repertoires in COVID-19. Study-level information: Acute and convalescent COVID-19 specimens originated in the United States, Italy and Spain. Sample material is recorded as cDNA or gDNA derived from T cells, B-cell-depleted T cells, or PBMCs.

Per the authors' pipeline: Counts of nucleated cells, estimated from reference gene primer amplification, were obtained. Data came from immunoSEQ multiplex PCR; TCRdb stores just in-frame clones and leaves some out. From that table come the V and J calls and clone size; the DNA was used to work out D and trimming. The sample has some 200,000 clones, approximately 86% seen once; the top ten hold about 9.1%. With 5 bases clipped from V and 3 bases from J, the junction kept 4 bases outside the gene matches. CDR1 MNHNY and CDR2 SVGAGI come from the germline V gene (reference sequence). The CDR3 is 15 residues long.

The rearrangement links TRBV6-6 to TRBJ2-3, with 11 bases aligning to TRBD2. The sample consisted of peripheral blood. This TCR derives from a woman of 80 years or more with acute or convalescent COVID-19. CDR3 nucleotide sequence: TGTGCCAGCAGTCAAAGACTAGCGGGGACAGATACGCAGTATTTT. It specifies CASSQRLAGTDTQYF.